This paragraph reports one TCR beta chain. Its antigen is undetermined. This sample stems from a study of identifying expanded T cells in peripheral blood. Study-wide findings and caveats: Variance in clone template counts between approximately 2-week samples significantly increased with total template count across all healthy donors.

CDR3 size: 15 residues. Trimming took 3 bases from V and 3 from J, leaving 12 bases between them. Germline CDR1 is MNHNS and CDR2 is SASEGT. Assay used: immunoSEQ multiplex PCR; TCRdb lists only in-frame clones, some missing. The sample consists of roughly 63,000 clones, about four fifths of them appearing once. This chain joins TRBV6-1 and TRBJ1-5; D call uncertain. Sequenced: blood. The source of this sequence is a person aged 18 to 70 in good health. CDR3 residues: CASSEARITNQPQHF. CDR3 coding DNA: TGTGCCAGCAGTGAGGCTAGGATTACCAATCAGCCCCAGCATTTT.